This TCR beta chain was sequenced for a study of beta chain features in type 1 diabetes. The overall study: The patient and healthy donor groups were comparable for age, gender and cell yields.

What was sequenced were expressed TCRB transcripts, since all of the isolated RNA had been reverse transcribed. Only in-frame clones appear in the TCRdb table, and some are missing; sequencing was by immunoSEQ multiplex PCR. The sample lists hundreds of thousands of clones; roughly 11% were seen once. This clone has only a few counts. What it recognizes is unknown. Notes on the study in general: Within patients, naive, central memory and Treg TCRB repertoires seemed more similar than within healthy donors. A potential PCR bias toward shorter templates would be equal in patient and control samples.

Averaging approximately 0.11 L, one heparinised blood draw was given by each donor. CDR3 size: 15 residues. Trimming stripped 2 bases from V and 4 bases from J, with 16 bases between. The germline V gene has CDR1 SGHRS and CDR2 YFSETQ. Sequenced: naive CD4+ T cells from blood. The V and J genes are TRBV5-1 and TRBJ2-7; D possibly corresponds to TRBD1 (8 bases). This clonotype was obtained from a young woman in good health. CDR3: CASSFQGQGGYEQYF. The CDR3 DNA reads TGCGCCAGCAGCTTCCAAGGACAGGGAGGGTACGAGCAGTACTTC.